This note documents a single T cell receptor (beta chain) sequence. This sample was taken from a study of blood T cell repertoires in COVID-19. Assay used: immunoSEQ multiplex PCR; TCRdb lists only in-frame clones, some missing. The sample carries about 300,000 clones, around 92% recorded once. Within the 2 weeks before study entry, each person in the exposed group met a COVID-19 case. This CDR3 comprises 15 residues. J was trimmed by 4 bases and V by 5 bases; bases with no gene match: 7. The germline gives CDR1 MDHEN, CDR2 SYDVKM. The receptor was derived from a woman aged 50 to 65 who had been exposed to COVID-19. This chain joins TRBV28 and TRBJ1-4; TRBD1 aligns across 7 bases. The sequencing sample was made of PBMCs or T cells enriched from blood (not recorded which). CDR3 in DNA: TGTGCCAGCAGTCCGCCGACAGGGAATAATGAAAAACTGTTTTTT. Protein product: CASSPPTGNNEKLFF.